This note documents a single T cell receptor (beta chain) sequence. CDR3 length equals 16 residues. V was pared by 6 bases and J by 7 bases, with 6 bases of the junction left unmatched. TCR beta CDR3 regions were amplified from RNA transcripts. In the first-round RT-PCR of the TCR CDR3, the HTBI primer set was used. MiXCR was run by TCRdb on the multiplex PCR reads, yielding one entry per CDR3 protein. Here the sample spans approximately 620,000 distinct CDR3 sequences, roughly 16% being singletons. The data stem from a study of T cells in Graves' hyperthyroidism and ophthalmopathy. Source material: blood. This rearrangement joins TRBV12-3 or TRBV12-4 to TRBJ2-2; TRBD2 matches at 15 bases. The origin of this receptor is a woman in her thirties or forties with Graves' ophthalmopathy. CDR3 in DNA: TGTGCCAGCAGCGGACTAGCGGGGGGGCAAGGCGGGGAGCTGTTTTTT. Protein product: CASSGLAGGQGGELFF.